This T cell receptor beta chain was sequenced for a study of spatial heterogeneity in lung cancer. Study background: Fewer alpha-chain than beta-chain sequences were consistently detected. Overall study findings and caveats: Whereas they appeared in blood less at follow-up, ubiquitous expanded tumor TCRs appeared there more at resection.

The CDR3 is made up of 12 amino acids. The germline V gene has CDR1 LGHDT and CDR2 YNNKEL (reference sequence). V was pared by 3 bases and J by 6 bases, with 7 bases between. TCRdb independently ran MiXCR on the 5' RACE reads; one entry per CDR3 protein. Of more than 85,000 distinct CDR3 sequences in the sample, approximately 8.2% were seen once. The sample's time point: sample taken at primary tumor resection. Unsorted whole RNA of tumor, nontumor lung or frozen PBMC was sequenced. The donors comprised approximately 75 untreated early-stage non-small cell lung cancer patients. This clonotype was counted many times. Its specificity is unknown.

The sequences come from PBMCs, collected at surgery. The source is a male donor with early-stage non-small cell lung cancer. The V gene is TRBV3-1, the J gene TRBJ2-3; no definite D call. CDR3 protein: CASSQSWDTQYF. The CDR3 nucleotides are TGTGCCAGCAGCCAGAGTTGGGATACGCAGTATTTT.